This T cell receptor beta chain derives from a study of shared clonotypes between healthy human individuals. The method was immunoSEQ multiplex PCR; TCRdb's version includes in-frame clones alone and lacks a portion of them. The table includes about 670,000 clones, 60% to 80% detected once. There are 15 residues in the CDR3. CDR1 and CDR2 from the germline V gene are MNHNS and SASEGT. V was cut by 8 bases and J by 3 bases, with 16 bases left in between. This sequence was found in a woman in her 30s in good health. The chain couples TRBV6-1 to TRBJ1-4; no clear D. Specimen: memory CD4+ T cells sorted from blood. The subset: CD45RA-negative fraction. DNA for the CDR3: TGTGCCAGCGGGGTTTCACCGGTGGCTAATGAAAAACTGTTTTTT. As protein: CASGVSPVANEKLFF.